Following are 23 T cell receptor beta chains from one sample sequenced in a study of blood T cell repertoires in COVID-19. The method was immunoSEQ multiplex PCR; TCRdb's version includes in-frame clones alone and lacks a portion of them. The table lists over 100,000 clones, about 91% of them singletons. The sample was peripheral blood. Source of these receptors: a man between 18 and 35 years old with acute or convalescent COVID-19.

The chain is built from TRBV24-1 and TRBJ2-5; TRBD1 is a possible D gene (5 bases). The CDR3 loop spans 13 amino acids. Germline V gene lookup returns CDR1 KGHDR and CDR2 SFDVKD. Trimming shortened V by 5 bases and J by 0 bases, and 6 bases separated the two germline ends. CDR3 residues: CATSAGNQETQYF. Written as DNA, the CDR3 is TGTGCCACCAGTGCAGGGAACCAAGAGACCCAGTACTTC.

This clone came up once. The genes are TRBV3-1 (or the pseudogene TRBV3-2) and TRBJ2-3; possibly TRBD2 for D (6 bases). The CDR3 runs to 13 residues. CDR1 and CDR2 from the germline V gene are LGHDT and YNNKEL (reference sequence). The V gene lost 5 bases and the J gene lost 4 bases, with 10 bases spanning the gap. The CDR3 DNA reads as TGTGCCAGCAGCTCGACTAGTTCAGATACGCAGTATTTT. It encodes CASSSTSSDTQYF.

The chain recombines TRBV5-1 with TRBJ2-3; TRBD2 matches at 7 bases. With 0 bases clipped from V and 3 bases from J, the junction kept 13 bases outside the gene matches. CDR1 and CDR2 from the germline V gene are SGHRS and YFSETQ. The CDR3 runs 18 residues. CDR3 sequence reads: CASSLAGMAGVNTDTQYF. The CDR3 coding sequence is TGCGCCAGCAGCTTGGCCGGGATGGCGGGAGTAAATACAGATACGCAGTATTTT.

This clone was counted once. V and J are TRBV6-5 and TRBJ1-2; a possible D gene is TRBD1 (5 bases). The CDR3 has 14 residues. Trimming left V 6 bases short and J 0 bases short, with 11 bases between. Germline V gives CDR1 MNHEY, CDR2 SVGAGI. The CDR3 region has the DNA TGTGCCAGCAGGGGGCATTTAGCTAACTATGGCTACACCTTC. Its protein product is CASRGHLANYGYTF.

The chain joins TRBV3-1 (or the pseudogene TRBV3-2) to TRBJ2-7; D perhaps matches TRBD1 (5 bases). The CDR3 spans 13 residues. In germline, CDR1 is LGHDT, CDR2 YNNKEL (reference sequence). The germline V and J ends were trimmed by 1 base and 6 bases, with 10 bases remaining between them. CDR3 in DNA: TGTGCCAGCAGCCAAGCTTTAGGGGCCGAGCAGTACTTC. Translation: CASSQALGAEQYF.

The sample holds one count of this clone. This CDR3 is CASSEAAVGGGGEQYF. CDR3 nucleotide sequence: TGTGCCAGCAGTGAAGCGGCGGTTGGGGGCGGGGGCGAGCAGTACTTC. The rearrangement uses TRBV6-1 and TRBJ2-7; D is possibly TRBD2 (7 bases). Trimming took off 0 bases at V and 6 bases at J, with 18 bases between the two ends. This CDR3 is built from 16 residues. The V gene's germline CDR1 is MNHNS and CDR2 SASEGT.

The rearrangement joins TRBV5-8 to TRBJ2-7; 9 bases line up with TRBD2. The CDR3 consists of 17 residues. Per the germline V gene, CDR1 is SGHTS and CDR2 is YDEGEE. V lost 1 base and J lost 0; bases outside the gene matches: 8. The CDR3 reads CASSLLTSGLFSYEQYF. CDR3 in DNA: TGTGCCAGCAGCTTGTTGACTAGCGGCCTCTTCTCCTACGAGCAGTACTTC.

V and J are TRBV12-2 and TRBJ2-5; the D call in the table, TRBD1, was not verified against the DNA. TRBV12-2 is described as a pseudogene. The CDR3 is made up of 14 amino acids. CDR3 sequence (DNA): TGTGCAAGTCGCCCCGGGACAGGGCAAGAGACCCAGTACTTC. Translating it yields CASRPGTGQETQYF.

This clone was counted once. This chain connects TRBV5-4 to TRBJ2-1; 13 positions match TRBD2. The CDR3 contains 16 residues. Germline-derived CDR1 and CDR2 are SGHNT and YYREEE (reference sequence). V shed 3 bases, J shed 7 bases, and the junction held 7 bases outside the gene matches. CDR3 sequence (DNA): TGTGCCAGCAGCTCGAGGACTAGCGGGAGTTGGAATGAGCAGTTCTTC. This sequence encodes CASSSRTSGSWNEQFF.

The V and J genes are TRBV5-1 and TRBJ2-1; TRBD1 matches at 7 bases. Germline V gene data show CDR1 as SGHRS and CDR2 as YFSETQ. The trim removed 4 bases at V and 0 bases at J, leaving 1 base unmatched. The length of the CDR3 is 14 residues. CDR3 DNA: TGCGCCAGCAGCGAGGGGGCCTCCTACAATGAGCAGTTCTTC. Its translation: CASSEGASYNEQFF.

This chain links TRBV5-1 with TRBJ1-6; D is uncertain. The V end lost 4 bases, the J end lost 4 bases, and 18 bases lay between the germline ends. The CDR3 has 17 amino acids. Looked up from germline, CDR1 is SGHRS and CDR2 is YFSETQ. The CDR3 coding sequence is TGCGCCAGCAGCGACCCCACCCGGGGTAATTATAATTCACCCCTCCACTTT. Its translation is CASSDPTRGNYNSPLHF.

This chain joins TRBV6-1 and TRBJ2-3; tentative D call: TRBD1 (6 bases). There are 15 residues in the CDR3. CDR1 is MNHNS and CDR2 is SASEGT in the germline V gene. The V gene lost 2 bases and the J gene lost 3 bases, with 12 bases spanning the gap. The CDR3: CASSERQARTDTQYF. CDR3 DNA: TGTGCCAGCAGTGAAAGACAGGCTCGGACAGATACGCAGTATTTT.

V and J are TRBV5-1 and TRBJ2-7, with 8 bases aligning to TRBD1. J lost 1 base, V lost 1 base, and 7 bases had no gene match. The CDR3 spans 16 residues. Germline V gene data show CDR1 as SGHRS and CDR2 as YFSETQ. For the CDR3, the DNA is TGCGCCAGCAGCTTGTTTACAGGGGGTCCTTCCTACGAGCAGTACTTC. Protein sequence: CASSLFTGGPSYEQYF.

This chain uses TRBV5-1 with TRBJ1-1, with no clear D. This CDR3 spans 13 amino acids. Germline V gene lookup returns CDR1 SGHRS and CDR2 YFSETQ. V lost 4 bases to trimming and J lost 2 bases, with 9 bases between them. CDR3 coding DNA: TGCGCCAGCAGCGCGCAAATTAACACTGAAGCTTTCTTT. It yields the protein CASSAQINTEAFF. The full variable domain, rest sourced from reference TRBV5-1 and TRBJ1-1, is KAGVTQTPRYLIKTRGQQVTLSCSPISGHRSVSWYQQTPGQGLQFLFEYFSETQRNKGNFPGRFSGRQFSNSRSEMNVSTLELGDSALYLCASSAQINTEAFFGQGTRLTVV.

V gene TRBV21-1 combines with J gene TRBJ1-5; the table names TRBD1, a call not compared with the DNA. TRBV21-1 is recorded as a pseudogene. The CDR3 has 17 residues. In DNA, the CDR3 is TGTGCCAGCAGCCTAGGACAGGGTCCTTGGAGCAATCAGCCCCAGCATTTT. This translates into CASSLGQGPWSNQPQHF.

The chain recombines TRBV19 with TRBJ2-1, with 12 bases identical to TRBD2. With V trimmed by 3 bases and J by 1 base, 10 bases remained unmatched. Germline-derived CDR1 and CDR2 are LNHDA and SQIVND (reference sequence). The CDR3 contains 19 residues. CDR3 DNA: TGTGCCAGTAGTATTAGACGGACTAGCGGGACCCATTCCTACAATGAGCAGTTCTTC. It codes for CASSIRRTSGTHSYNEQFF.

This clone was observed a handful of times. The chain uses TRBV7-6 and TRBJ1-5; D ambiguous. From germline, CDR1 is SGHVS and CDR2 FNYEAQ. Trimming pared 1 base from V and 0 bases from J, leaving 13 bases between. The CDR3 is made up of 17 amino acids. The CDR3 reads CASSLGVERYSNQPQHF. The CDR3 region has the DNA TGTGCCAGCAGCTTAGGCGTGGAGCGTTATAGCAATCAGCCCCAGCATTTT.

CDR3 nucleotides: TGTGCCAGCAGTTACAGGACAGGGACGAGCACCGGGGAGCTGTTTTTT. Protein sequence: CASSYRTGTSTGELFF. The rearrangement uses TRBV6-5 and TRBJ2-2; 8 bases are shared with TRBD1. The CDR3 spans 16 residues. The V and J ends lost 2 bases and 4 bases, in that order; junction bases with no gene match: 6. Germline V gene lookup returns CDR1 MNHEY and CDR2 SVGAGI.

The CDR3 DNA reads as TGTGCCAGCAGCCCTTTAAAGCTACCGAACGAGCAGTACTTC. It specifies CASSPLKLPNEQYF. The V gene is TRBV14, the J gene TRBJ2-7; D ambiguous. The CDR3 totals 14 residues. V shed 4 bases and J shed 5 bases, with 15 bases lying between them. CDR1 and CDR2 from the germline V gene are SGHDN and FVKESK.

The rearrangement joins TRBV10-3 to TRBJ2-2; 7 nucleotides align to TRBD1. The CDR3 loop spans 15 amino acids. Germline CDR1 is ENHRY and CDR2 is SYGVKD. Trimming at V came to 5 bases and at J to 1 base, leaving 4 bases not matched to a gene. The CDR3 here is CAISNWTGNTGELFF. As DNA, the CDR3 is TGTGCCATCAGTAACTGGACAGGGAACACCGGGGAGCTGTTTTTT.

V gene TRBV7-9 combines with J gene TRBJ2-3; 7 bases align to TRBD1. The germline V gene encodes CDR1 SEHNR and CDR2 FQNEAQ (reference sequence). J was trimmed by 0 bases and V by 3 bases; bases with no gene match: 9. The CDR3 totals 17 residues. This chain's CDR3 is CASSLTGRLFSTDTQYF. CDR3 DNA: TGTGCCAGCAGCTTGACAGGGAGATTATTTAGCACAGATACGCAGTATTTT.

The chain recombines TRBV6-5 with TRBJ1-4; 8 bases line up with TRBD1. Germline V CDR1 and CDR2: MNHEY, SVGAGI. With V trimmed by 9 bases and J by 8 bases, 8 bases remained unmatched. The CDR3 runs to 13 residues. CDR3 coding DNA: TGTGCCAGTGAGGACAGGGCCCGAGAAAAACTGTTTTTT. This translates into CASEDRAREKLFF.

The chain couples TRBV11-2 to TRBJ2-5; TRBD1 matches 7 bases. V dropped 5 bases and J dropped 1; count of bases not matched to a gene: 4. Germline-derived CDR1 and CDR2 are SGHAT and FQNNGV. The CDR3 is 14 amino acids. CDR3 sequence: CASSADRAQETQYF. The CDR3 coding sequence is TGTGCCAGCAGCGCCGACAGGGCCCAAGAGACCCAGTACTTC.